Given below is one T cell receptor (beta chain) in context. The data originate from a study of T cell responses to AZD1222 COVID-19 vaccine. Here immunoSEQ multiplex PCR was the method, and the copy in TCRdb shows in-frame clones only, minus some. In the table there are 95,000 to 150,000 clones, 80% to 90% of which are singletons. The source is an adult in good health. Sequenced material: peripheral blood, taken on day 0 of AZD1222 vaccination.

CDR3 nucleotides: TGTGCCTGGACTACAGGGCGTTTGGTGGACAATCAGCCCCAGCATTTT. As protein: CAWTTGRLVDNQPQHF. This rearrangement joins TRBV30 to TRBJ1-5; a weak D match, TRBD1 (6 bases). Germline CDR1 GTSNPN, CDR2 SVGIG (reference sequence). The CDR3 spans 16 residues. Trimming took 4 bases from V and 3 from J, leaving 19 bases between them.